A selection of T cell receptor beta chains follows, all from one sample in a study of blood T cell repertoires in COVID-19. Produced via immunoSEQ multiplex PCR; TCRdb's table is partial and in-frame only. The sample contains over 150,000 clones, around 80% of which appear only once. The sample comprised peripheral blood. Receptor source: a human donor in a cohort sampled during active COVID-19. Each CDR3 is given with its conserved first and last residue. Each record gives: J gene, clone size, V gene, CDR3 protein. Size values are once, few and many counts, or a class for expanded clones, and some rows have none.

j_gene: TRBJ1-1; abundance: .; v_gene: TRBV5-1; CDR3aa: CASSAQRNTEAFF
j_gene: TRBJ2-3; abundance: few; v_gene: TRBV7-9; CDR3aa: CASSLGTDTDTQYF
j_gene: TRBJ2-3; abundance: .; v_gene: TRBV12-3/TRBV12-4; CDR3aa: CASSHTDTQYF
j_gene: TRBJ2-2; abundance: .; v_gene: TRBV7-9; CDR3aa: CASSPPGLAGFGELFF
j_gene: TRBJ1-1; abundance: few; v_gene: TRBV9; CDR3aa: CASSVAGKGTEAFF
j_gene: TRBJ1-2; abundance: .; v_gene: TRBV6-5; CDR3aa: CASSNEDGYTF
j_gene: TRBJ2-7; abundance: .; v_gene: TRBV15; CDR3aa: CATSPEGYEQYF
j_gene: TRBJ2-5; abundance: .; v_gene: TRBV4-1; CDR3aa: CASSPRTDQETQYF
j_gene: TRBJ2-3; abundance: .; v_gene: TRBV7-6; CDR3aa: CASSLDGSGGSTDTQYF
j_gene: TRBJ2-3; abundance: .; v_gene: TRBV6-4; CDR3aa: CASSEGHFTDTQYF
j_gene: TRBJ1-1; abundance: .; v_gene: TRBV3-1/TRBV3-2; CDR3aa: CASSQDVQGGTEAFF
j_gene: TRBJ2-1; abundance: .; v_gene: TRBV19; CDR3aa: CASSASQGIVYNEQFF
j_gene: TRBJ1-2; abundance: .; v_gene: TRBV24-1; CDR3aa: CATSDLAGRGYGYTF
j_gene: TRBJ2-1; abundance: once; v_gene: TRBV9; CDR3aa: CASSAGGYPYNEQFF
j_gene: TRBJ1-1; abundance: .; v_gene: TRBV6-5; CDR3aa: CASSSGGDSAFF
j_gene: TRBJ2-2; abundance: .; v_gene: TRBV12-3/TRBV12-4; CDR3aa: CASGHRVGELFF
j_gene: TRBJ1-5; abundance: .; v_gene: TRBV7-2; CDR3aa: CASSPRGQVNRPQHF
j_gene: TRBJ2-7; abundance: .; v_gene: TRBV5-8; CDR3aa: CASSWTGVGSYEQYF
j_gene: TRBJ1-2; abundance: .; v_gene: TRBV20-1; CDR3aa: CSATDSYGYTF
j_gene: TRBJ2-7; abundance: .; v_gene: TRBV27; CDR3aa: CASSLGEPYEQYF
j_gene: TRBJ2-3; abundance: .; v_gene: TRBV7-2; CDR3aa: CASSLPPWASTDTQYF
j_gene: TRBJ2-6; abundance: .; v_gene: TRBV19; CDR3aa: CASSIDYRGIGANVLTF
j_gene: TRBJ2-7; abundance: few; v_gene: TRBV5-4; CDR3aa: CASSLVPGEGYEQYF
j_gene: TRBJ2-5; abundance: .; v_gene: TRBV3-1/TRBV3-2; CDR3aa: CASSQNAGEETQYF
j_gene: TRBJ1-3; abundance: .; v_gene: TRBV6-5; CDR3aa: CASSYDQGNTIYF
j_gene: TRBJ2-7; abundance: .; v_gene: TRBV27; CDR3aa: CASSLGQGASYEQYF
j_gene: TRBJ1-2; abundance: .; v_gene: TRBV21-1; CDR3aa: CASSRLGQGAKGYTF
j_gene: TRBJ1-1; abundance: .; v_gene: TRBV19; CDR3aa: CASRRGGMNTEAFF
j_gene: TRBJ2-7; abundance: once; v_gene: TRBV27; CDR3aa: CASSLRGTERGRLLYREQYF
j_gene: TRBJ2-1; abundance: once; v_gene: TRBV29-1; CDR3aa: CSVAVDEQFF
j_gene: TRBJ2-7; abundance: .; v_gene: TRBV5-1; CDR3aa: CASSPGTGLDEQYF
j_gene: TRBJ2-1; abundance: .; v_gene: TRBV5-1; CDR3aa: CASSESSGGTPSYNEQFF
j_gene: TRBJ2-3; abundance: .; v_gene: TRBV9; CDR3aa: CASSVSASGGDTQYF
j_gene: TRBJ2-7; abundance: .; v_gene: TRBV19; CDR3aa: CASSIAFVPGPEQYF
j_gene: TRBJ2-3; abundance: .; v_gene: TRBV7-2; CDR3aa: CASSLEGTSGGRDTQYF
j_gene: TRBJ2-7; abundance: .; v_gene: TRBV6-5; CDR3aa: CASRTGRLPPYEQYF
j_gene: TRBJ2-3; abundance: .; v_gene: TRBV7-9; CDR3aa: CASSQRGGPDTQYF
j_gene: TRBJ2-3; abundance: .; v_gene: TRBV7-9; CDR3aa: CASSSRDRGTDTQYF
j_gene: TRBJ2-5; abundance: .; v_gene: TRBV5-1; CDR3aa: CASSLNRAQETQYF
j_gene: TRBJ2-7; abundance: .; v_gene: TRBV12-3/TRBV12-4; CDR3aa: CASSPGQDYEQYF
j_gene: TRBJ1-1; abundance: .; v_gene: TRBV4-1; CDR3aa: CASSQDQGMNTEAFF
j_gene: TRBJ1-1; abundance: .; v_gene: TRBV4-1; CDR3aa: CASSQEVAQGAFF